This section outlines one T cell receptor (beta chain) sequence together with its context. These data are taken from a study of technical replicates of blood from a handful of donors. Germline CDR1 is MGHRA and CDR2 is YSYEKL. Trimming left V 0 bases short and J 9 bases short, with 18 bases between. The CDR3 consists of 16 residues. Produced via immunoSEQ multiplex PCR; TCRdb's table is partial and in-frame only. The sample lists around 83,000 clones, 90% to 95% occurring once. This sequence joins TRBV4-1 and TRBJ1-5; tentative D call: TRBD1 (5 bases). This receptor was taken from a human donor in good health. Sequenced: T cells isolated from PBMCs. CDR3 in amino acids: CASSQDRNQGWWPQHF. The CDR3 DNA reads as TGCGCCAGCAGCCAAGATAGGAATCAGGGTTGGTGGCCCCAGCATTTT.